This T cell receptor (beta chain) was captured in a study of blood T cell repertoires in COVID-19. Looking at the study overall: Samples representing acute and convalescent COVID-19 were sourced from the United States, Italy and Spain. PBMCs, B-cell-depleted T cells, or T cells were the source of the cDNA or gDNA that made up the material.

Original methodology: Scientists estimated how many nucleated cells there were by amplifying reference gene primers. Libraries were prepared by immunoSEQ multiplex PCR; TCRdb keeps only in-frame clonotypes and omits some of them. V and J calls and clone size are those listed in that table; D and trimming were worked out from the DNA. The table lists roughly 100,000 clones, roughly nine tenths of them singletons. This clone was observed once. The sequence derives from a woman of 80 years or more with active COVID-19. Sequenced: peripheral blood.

The CDR3 bases are TGTGCCAGCAGCCCTCTAGCGGGAGGGCCCAATGAGCAGTTCTTC. It codes for CASSPLAGGPNEQFF. V and J are TRBV4-2 and TRBJ2-1; 12 bases agree with TRBD2. Germline CDR1 LGHNA, CDR2 YNFKEQ. The CDR3 consists of 15 residues. Trimming cost V 4 bases and J 6 bases; bases outside gene matches: 4.